These 25 T cell receptor beta chains originate from one sample sequenced in a study of blood T cell repertoires in COVID-19. Method: immunoSEQ multiplex PCR; TCRdb's copy keeps in-frame clones and lacks some. The sample consists of around 270,000 clones, about four fifths of them appearing once. Sequencing was carried out using peripheral blood. These receptors originate from a woman aged 40-49 years who had recovered from COVID-19.

In nucleotides, the CDR3 is TGTGCCTGGAGTCACCCTGTGGATTCACCCCCAAGTCGGGGGGGCCCAGATACGCAGTATTTT. The encoded protein is CAWSHPVDSPPSRGGPDTQYF. This chain links TRBV30 with TRBJ2-3; 8 positions match TRBD2. Germline V gene lookup returns CDR1 GTSNPN and CDR2 SVGIG (reference sequence). Trimming at V came to 2 bases and at J to 4 bases, leaving 26 bases not matched to a gene. This CDR3 region has 21 residues.

This clone has only one observation. V usage is TRBV2 and J usage is TRBJ1-3; unclear D gene. The CDR3 has 15 residues. Trimming took 8 bases from V and 3 from J, leaving 17 bases between them. Germline CDR1 is SNHLY and CDR2 is FYNNEI. CDR3 amino acids: CASSEGLTVGNTIYF. As DNA, the CDR3 is TGTGCCAGCTCGGAGGGTCTTACAGTTGGAAACACCATATATTTT.

The CDR3 DNA is TGTGCCAGCAGCCCAGCCCCTGAGACGGGGACCCAGTACTTC. Protein product: CASSPAPETGTQYF. The chain employs TRBV7-7 and TRBJ2-5; D not resolved. The ends were cut back, 5 bases at V and 7 bases at J, with 17 bases in the middle. CDR1 SSHAT and CDR2 FNYEAQ come from the germline V gene (reference sequence). The CDR3 is made up of 14 amino acids.

The chain employs TRBV28 and TRBJ1-1; D is possibly TRBD1 (6 bases). Trimming cost V 6 bases and J 6 bases, with 17 bases left between them. The CDR3 consists of 14 residues. The germline V gene has CDR1 MDHEN and CDR2 SYDVKM. As DNA, the CDR3 is TGTGCCAGCAGCAAATTGACAGGCCGGCCTGAAGCTTTCTTT. Its protein product is CASSKLTGRPEAFF.

The V call is TRBV5-6, the J call TRBJ1-1; 9 bases match TRBD1. Trimming removed 4 bases from V and 11 bases from J; junction bases left unmatched: 15. CDR1 is SGHDT and CDR2 is YYEEEE in the germline V gene. The CDR3 sequence is 15 residues long. The CDR3 region is CASSGLGDREVGAFF. CDR3 nucleotide sequence: TGTGCCAGCAGCGGGCTTGGGGACAGGGAGGTTGGTGCTTTCTTT.

The rearrangement uses TRBV9 and TRBJ2-1; 10 bases agree with TRBD2. Germline V CDR1 and CDR2: SGDLS, YYNGEE. The CDR3 is 15 residues long. Losses at the gene ends were 5 bases for V and 2 bases for J; bases not matched to a gene: 4. The chain's CDR3 is CASSPSGGTYNEQFF. The CDR3 DNA reads as TGTGCCAGCAGTCCTAGCGGGGGAACCTACAATGAGCAGTTCTTC.

The chain recombines TRBV15 with TRBJ2-7; weak D call: TRBD2 (6 bases). Germline CDR1 and CDR2: LNHNV and YYDKDF (reference sequence). The V end lost 1 base, the J end lost 4 bases, and 11 bases lay between the germline ends. The CDR3 covers 14 residues. The CDR3 here is CATSRVRGAYEQYF. The DNA for the CDR3 is TGTGCCACCAGCAGAGTTCGCGGGGCTTACGAGCAGTACTTC. Full variable domain (outside the CDR3, taken from reference TRBV15 and TRBJ2-7): DAMVIQNPRYQVTQFGKPVTLSCSQTLNHNVMYWYQQKSSQAPKLLFHYYDKDFNNEADTPDNFQSRRPNTSFCFLDIRSPGLGDTAMYLCATSRVRGAYEQYFGPGTRLTVT.

This clone was picked up one time. The chain joins TRBV6-6 to TRBJ1-1; D may be TRBD1 (6 bases). The CDR3 loop spans 16 amino acids. V was shortened by 2 bases and J by 1 base, with 14 bases between the two germline ends. CDR1 is MNHNY and CDR2 is SVGAGI in the germline V gene (reference sequence). Here the CDR3 DNA reads TGTGCCAGCAGTTACCCCACCGGGGGGGCGAACACTGAAGCTTTCTTT. This gives the protein CASSYPTGGANTEAFF.

A single count supports this clone. The chain links TRBV7-2 to TRBJ2-2; D remains ambiguous. V lost 3 bases, J lost 4 bases, and 3 bases lay in between. The CDR3 loop spans 12 amino acids. Germline CDR1 is SGHTA and CDR2 is FQGNSA. Written as DNA, the CDR3 is TGTGCCAGCAGCTTCGGCACCGGGGAGCTGTTTTTT. As protein: CASSFGTGELFF.

V usage is TRBV2 and J usage is TRBJ2-2; D not resolved. Germline CDR1 reads SNHLY; CDR2 reads FYNNEI. Trimming cost V 5 bases and J 0 bases, with 10 bases left between them. This CDR3 spans 15 amino acids. CDR3 in DNA: TGTGCCAGCAGTATTGCCAGAACGAACACCGGGGAGCTGTTTTTT. Translated, it gives CASSIARTNTGELFF.

The chain links TRBV9 to TRBJ1-6, with TRBD1 matching 8 bases. Trimming removed 3 bases from V and 7 bases from J; junction bases left unmatched: 3. The CDR3 extends over 14 amino acids. In germline, CDR1 is SGDLS, CDR2 YYNGEE. The CDR3 region is CASSARDRNSPLHF. The CDR3 DNA reads TGTGCCAGCAGCGCCAGGGACAGGAATTCACCCCTCCACTTT.

This clone has only one observation. The rearrangement links TRBV19 to TRBJ2-2; 11 bases agree with TRBD1. Trimming removed 5 bases from V and 8 bases from J; junction bases left unmatched: 7. This CDR3 region has 15 residues. Germline CDR1 is LNHDA and CDR2 is SQIVND (reference sequence). CDR3 residues: CASSFGTGGLGELFF. The CDR3 nucleotides read TGTGCCAGTAGTTTCGGGACAGGGGGTTTAGGGGAGCTGTTTTTT.

The J gene is TRBJ2-2, the V gene TRBV7-6, with D maybe TRBD2 (5 bases). This CDR3 contains 15 residues. Germline V lookup: CDR1 SGHVS, CDR2 FNYEAQ. Trimming left V 0 bases short and J 1 base short, with 6 bases between. DNA for the CDR3: TGTGCCAGCAGCTTAGCAGAGGGGAACACCGGGGAGCTGTTTTTT. It is translated as CASSLAEGNTGELFF.

The V and J genes are TRBV5-1 and TRBJ1-1; D may be TRBD1 (6 bases). The CDR3 runs 18 residues. Germline loops: CDR1 SGHRS, CDR2 YFSETQ. The V gene lost 0 bases and the J gene lost 0 bases, with 18 bases spanning the gap. The CDR3 DNA reads TGCGCCAGCAGCTTGGCCGGGCAGGGGCACTCCATGAACACTGAAGCTTTCTTT. This gives the protein CASSLAGQGHSMNTEAFF.

The chain recombines TRBV28 with TRBJ1-2; 7 bases match TRBD1. Germline V gene data show CDR1 as MDHEN and CDR2 as SYDVKM. V gave up 2 bases and J gave up 5 bases; unmatched junction bases: 5. The CDR3 is 14 residues long. This CDR3 reads CASSLNAGGYGYTF. The CDR3 DNA reads as TGTGCCAGCAGTTTAAATGCAGGGGGATATGGCTACACCTTC.

The chain couples TRBV6-5 to TRBJ2-3, with D possibly matching TRBD1 (5 bases). Between the trimmed V and J ends, which lost 6 bases and 0 bases, there was a span of 10 bases. Germline CDR1 reads MNHEY; CDR2 reads SVGAGI. The CDR3 extends over 14 amino acids. DNA of the CDR3: TGTGCCAGCAGCGGTCAGGGAAGCACAGATACGCAGTATTTT. It yields the protein CASSGQGSTDTQYF.

The rearrangement uses TRBV28 and TRBJ2-1; 11 bases line up with TRBD2. Germline V lookup: CDR1 MDHEN, CDR2 SYDVKM. This CDR3 has 19 residues. The junction had 15 bases not matched to a gene; V was cut back by 4 bases and J by 4 bases. CDR3 protein: CASSSTFTASGGKYNEQFF. The CDR3 DNA reads as TGTGCCAGCAGTTCAACATTTACAGCTAGCGGGGGGAAATACAATGAGCAGTTCTTC.

CDR3 amino acids: CASSLDRQGAYNEQFF. The CDR3 DNA is TGTGCCAGCAGCTTGGATCGACAGGGAGCCTACAATGAGCAGTTCTTC. This rearrangement joins TRBV7-2 to TRBJ2-1; 7 bases are a match to TRBD1. Germline lookup yields CDR1 SGHTA and CDR2 FQGNSA. This CDR3 region has 16 residues. J gave up 2 bases and V 3 bases, and 7 bases lay outside the gene matches.

This clone was seen a single time. V usage is TRBV6-6 and J usage is TRBJ2-3; weak D call: TRBD1 (6 bases). Germline loops: CDR1 MNHNY, CDR2 SVGAGI (reference sequence). The CDR3 loop spans 15 amino acids. The V gene lost 5 bases and the J gene lost 7 bases, with 19 bases spanning the gap. The chain's CDR3 is CASSPAGVQGNTQYF. The CDR3, as DNA: TGTGCCAGCAGTCCCGCAGGGGTCCAGGGGAATACGCAGTATTTT.

This clone has a single count. The chain is built from TRBV27 and TRBJ2-1, with 11 nucleotides matching TRBD2. CDR1 and CDR2 (germline): MNHEY, SMNVEV (reference sequence). The CDR3 extends over 16 amino acids. Unmatched junction bases numbered 6, after V lost 7 bases and J lost 1 base. CDR3 amino acids: CASTPTSGVSYNEQFF. The CDR3 DNA reads as TGTGCCAGCACCCCGACTAGCGGGGTTTCCTACAATGAGCAGTTCTTC.

This clone was counted a few times. The V and J genes are TRBV15 and TRBJ2-7; tentatively, D is TRBD1 (7 bases). CDR3 length equals 15 residues. V lost 1 base and J 6 bases, leaving 16 bases between the germline ends. In germline, CDR1 is LNHNV, CDR2 YYDKDF (reference sequence). Here the CDR3 reads CATSRVGRQGGEQYF. The CDR3 nucleotides read TGTGCCACCAGCAGAGTTGGGAGACAGGGAGGCGAGCAGTACTTC.

The chain couples TRBV5-1 to TRBJ1-4; the D is unclear. The CDR3 contains 15 residues. The germline V and J ends were trimmed by 4 bases and 0 bases, with 10 bases remaining between them. Germline loops: CDR1 SGHRS, CDR2 YFSETQ. This chain's CDR3 is CASSQNRATNEKLFF. CDR3 nucleotide sequence: TGCGCCAGCAGCCAAAACAGAGCAACTAATGAAAAACTGTTTTTT.

CDR3 sequence: CASSLGQDQPQHF. The CDR3 region has the DNA TGTGCCAGCAGCCTTGGACAGGATCAGCCCCAGCATTTT. The chain has TRBV6-5 and TRBJ1-5, with 7 bases that match TRBD1. V dropped 6 bases and J dropped 5; count of bases not matched to a gene: 4. Germline V gene sequence: CDR1 MNHEY, CDR2 SVGAGI. The CDR3 has 13 amino acids.

This clone was observed a handful of times. The J gene is TRBJ1-5, the V gene TRBV2; a possible D gene is TRBD1 (5 bases). The CDR3 is 15 residues long. V was clipped by 6 bases and J by 9 bases, with 21 bases between them. The germline CDR1 and CDR2 sequences are SNHLY and FYNNEI. CDR3 coding DNA: TGTGCCAGCAGCGGGACTGTGAAGCCGGTAATGCCCCAGCATTTT. Translation: CASSGTVKPVMPQHF.

In nucleotides, the CDR3 is TGTGCCAGCAGCCCGGGACAGGGTAACACCGGGGAGCTGTTTTTT. It specifies CASSPGQGNTGELFF. The J gene is TRBJ2-2, the V gene TRBV7-3; the match to TRBD1 covers 9 bases. After removal of 5 bases from V and 2 bases from J, the junction contained 3 bases not matched to a gene. Germline CDR1 SGHTA, CDR2 FQGTGA. The CDR3 length is 15 residues.